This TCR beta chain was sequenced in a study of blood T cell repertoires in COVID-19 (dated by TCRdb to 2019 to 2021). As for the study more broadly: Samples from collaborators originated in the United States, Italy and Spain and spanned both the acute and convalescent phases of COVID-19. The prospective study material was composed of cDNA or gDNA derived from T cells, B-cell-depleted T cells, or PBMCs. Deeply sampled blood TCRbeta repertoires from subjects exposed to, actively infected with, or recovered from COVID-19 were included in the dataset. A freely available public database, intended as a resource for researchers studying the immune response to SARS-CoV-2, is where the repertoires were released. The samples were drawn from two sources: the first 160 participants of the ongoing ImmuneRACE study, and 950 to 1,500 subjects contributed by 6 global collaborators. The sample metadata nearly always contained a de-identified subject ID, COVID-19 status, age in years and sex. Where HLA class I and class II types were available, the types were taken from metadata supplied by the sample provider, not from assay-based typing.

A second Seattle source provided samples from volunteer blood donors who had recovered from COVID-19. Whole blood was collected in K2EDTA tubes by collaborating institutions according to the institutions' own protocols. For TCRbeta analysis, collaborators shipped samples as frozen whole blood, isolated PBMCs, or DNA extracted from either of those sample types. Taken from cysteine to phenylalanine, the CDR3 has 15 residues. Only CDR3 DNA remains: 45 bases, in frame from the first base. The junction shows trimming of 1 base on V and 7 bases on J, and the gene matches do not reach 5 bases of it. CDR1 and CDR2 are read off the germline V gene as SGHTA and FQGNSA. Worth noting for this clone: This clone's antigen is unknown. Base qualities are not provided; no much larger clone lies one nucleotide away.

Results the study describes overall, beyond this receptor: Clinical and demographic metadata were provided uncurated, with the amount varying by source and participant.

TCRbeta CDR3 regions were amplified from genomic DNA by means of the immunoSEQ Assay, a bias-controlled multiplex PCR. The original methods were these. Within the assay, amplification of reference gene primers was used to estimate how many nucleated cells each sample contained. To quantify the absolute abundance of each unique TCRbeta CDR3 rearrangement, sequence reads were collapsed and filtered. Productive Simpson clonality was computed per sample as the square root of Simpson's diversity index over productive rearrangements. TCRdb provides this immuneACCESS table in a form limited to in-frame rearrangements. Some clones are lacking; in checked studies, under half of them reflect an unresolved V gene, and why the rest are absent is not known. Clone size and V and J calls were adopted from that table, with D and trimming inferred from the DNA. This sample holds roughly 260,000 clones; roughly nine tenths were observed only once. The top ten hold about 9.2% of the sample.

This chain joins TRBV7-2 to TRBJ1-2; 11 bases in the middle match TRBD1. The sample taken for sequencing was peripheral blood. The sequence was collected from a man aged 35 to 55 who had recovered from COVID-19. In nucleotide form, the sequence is TGTGCCAGCAGCTTAGTAGGGACAGGGGGTTCTGGCTACACCTTC. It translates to CASSLVGTGGSGYTF.